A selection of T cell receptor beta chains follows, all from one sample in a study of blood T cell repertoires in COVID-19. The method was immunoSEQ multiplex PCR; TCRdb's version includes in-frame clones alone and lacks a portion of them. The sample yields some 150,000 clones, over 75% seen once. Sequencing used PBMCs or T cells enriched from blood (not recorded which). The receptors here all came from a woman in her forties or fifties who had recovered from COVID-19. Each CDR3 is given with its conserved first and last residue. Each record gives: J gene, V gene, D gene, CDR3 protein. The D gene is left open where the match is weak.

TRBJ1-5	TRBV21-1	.	CASIGGDDQPQHF
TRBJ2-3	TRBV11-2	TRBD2	CASSLGLAPDTQYF
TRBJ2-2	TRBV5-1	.	CASSLGQSTGELFF
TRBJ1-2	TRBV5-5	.	CASSAGGNYGYTF
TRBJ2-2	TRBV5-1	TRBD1	CASSQGTGGHGELFF
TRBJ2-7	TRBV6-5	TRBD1	CASIRGQNEQYF
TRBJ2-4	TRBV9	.	CASSVGGTSENIQYF
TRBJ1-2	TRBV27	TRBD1	CASSLDRNYGYTF
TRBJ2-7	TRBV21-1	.	CASSKEGWRDPYEQYF
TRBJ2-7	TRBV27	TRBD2	CASSFVGSSGSYEQYF
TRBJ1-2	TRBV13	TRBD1	CASSFSGQGAYGYTF
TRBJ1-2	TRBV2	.	CASSLPGPWDGYTF
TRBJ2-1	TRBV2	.	CASSEGRIRNDEQFF
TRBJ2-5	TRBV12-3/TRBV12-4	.	CASSSVQETQYF
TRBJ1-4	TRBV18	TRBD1	CASSPGQGGEKLFF
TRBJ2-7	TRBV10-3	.	CAISRGEYEQYF
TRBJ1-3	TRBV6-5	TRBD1	CASSSGTGVDTIYF
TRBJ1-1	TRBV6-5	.	CASSLGQGYTEAFF
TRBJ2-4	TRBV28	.	CASVSVGIQYF
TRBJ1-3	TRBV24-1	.	CATRQDRAGSSGNTIYF
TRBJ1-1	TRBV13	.	CASSLSLAAGRRLNTEAFF
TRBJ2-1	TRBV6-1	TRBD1	CASSETGGAVNEQFF
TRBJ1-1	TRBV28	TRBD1	CASRQGEVTEAFF
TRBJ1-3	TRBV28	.	CASSLPPGGNTIYF
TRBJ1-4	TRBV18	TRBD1	CASSPDRAANEKLFF
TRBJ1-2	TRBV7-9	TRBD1	CASNIDREVGYTF
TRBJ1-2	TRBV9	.	CASSVEVMTDYGYTF
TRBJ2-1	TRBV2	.	CASSEEFLAEQFF
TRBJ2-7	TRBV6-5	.	CASGLVAKYEQYF
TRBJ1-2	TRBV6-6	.	CASSYSPLLGEEGYTF
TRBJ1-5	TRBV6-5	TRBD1	CASRQTGANQPQHF
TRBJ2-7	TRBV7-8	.	CASSLDLQGSSYEQYF
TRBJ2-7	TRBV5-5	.	CASSSHVEQYF
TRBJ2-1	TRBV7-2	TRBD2	CASSQDPGGEQFF
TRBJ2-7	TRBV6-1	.	CASSEGLHAIAYEQYF
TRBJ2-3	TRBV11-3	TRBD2	CASSLIGLGDTDTQYF
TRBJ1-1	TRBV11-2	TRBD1	CASSLEDRRNTEAFF
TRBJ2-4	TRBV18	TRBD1	CASSPTGAKNIQYF
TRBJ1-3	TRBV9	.	CASSVAGGGSGNTIYF
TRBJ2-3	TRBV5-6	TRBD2	CASSNGGEIFLTDTQYF
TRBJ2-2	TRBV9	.	CASSVHRVSGELFF
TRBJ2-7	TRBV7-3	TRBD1	CASSVQSGTGNEQYF
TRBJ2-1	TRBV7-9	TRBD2	CASSWLAGGPRYNEQFF
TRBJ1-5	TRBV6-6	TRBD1	CASSHQDRGASNQPQHF
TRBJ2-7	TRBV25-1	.	CASTRGDEQYF
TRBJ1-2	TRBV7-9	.	CASSLAGRAHNGYTF
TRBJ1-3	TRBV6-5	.	CASSRQGSGNTIYF
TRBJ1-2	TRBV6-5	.	CASSYGGTIGYTF
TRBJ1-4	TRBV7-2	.	CASSLVAMRAYGEKLFF
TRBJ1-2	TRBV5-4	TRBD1	CASSWGTGGNYGYTF
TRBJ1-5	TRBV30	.	CAWSVRGGQPQHF
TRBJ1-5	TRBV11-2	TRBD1	CASSRGAGQDNQPQHF
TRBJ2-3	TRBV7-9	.	CASSLGLITDTQYF
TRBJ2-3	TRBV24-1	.	CATSTNRVDTDTQYF
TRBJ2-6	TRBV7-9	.	CASSPSRGAHSGANVLTF